Below are 2 T cell receptor beta chains sequenced from a single sample in a study of T cell responses to AZD1222 COVID-19 vaccine (dated by TCRdb to the early 2020s). Reading the label with the study, this specimen's time point is: about 28 days (+/-7) after the second vaccine dose. Libraries were built with the immunoSEQ multiplex PCR assay. This is the immuneACCESS table as TCRdb keeps it, with only in-frame sequences that have V and J called. A part of the clones is gone; compared with another copy, unresolved V genes explain less than half, and the rest is unexplained. This sample lists roughly 200,000 clones; about nine tenths were detected once. Under 2% of the sample lies in the top ten. The specimen was peripheral blood, collected 28 days after the second AZD1222 dose. Every receptor here comes from an adult who received the AZD1222 COVID-19 vaccine.

V and J are TRBV27 and TRBJ2-7; 7 positions match TRBD1. The CDR3 length is 16 residues. The V and J ends lost 6 bases and 7 bases, in that order; junction bases with no gene match: 18. CDR1 MNHEY and CDR2 SMNVEV come from the germline V gene (reference sequence). CDR3 protein: CASRAVGTPGGWEQYF. CDR3 bases: TGTGCCAGCAGAGCAGTAGGGACACCAGGGGGTTGGGAGCAGTACTTC.

This clone was counted a few times. The chain uses TRBV30 and TRBJ2-1; 8 bases match TRBD2. CDR1 GTSNPN and CDR2 SVGIG come from the germline V gene (reference sequence). V shed 3 bases and J 5 bases; nucleotides not matched to a gene: 0. The CDR3 consists of 12 residues. CDR3 DNA sequence: TGTGCCTGGAGGCGGGGGGACAATGAGCAGTTCTTC. It is translated as CAWRRGDNEQFF. Looking up the rest from reference TRBV30 and TRBJ2-1 gives the full variable domain: SQTIHQWPATLVQPVGSPLSLECTVEGTSNPNLYWYRQAAGRGLQLLFYSVGIGQISSEVPQNLSASRPQDRQFILSSKKLLLSDSGFYLCAWRRGDNEQFFGPGTRLTVL.